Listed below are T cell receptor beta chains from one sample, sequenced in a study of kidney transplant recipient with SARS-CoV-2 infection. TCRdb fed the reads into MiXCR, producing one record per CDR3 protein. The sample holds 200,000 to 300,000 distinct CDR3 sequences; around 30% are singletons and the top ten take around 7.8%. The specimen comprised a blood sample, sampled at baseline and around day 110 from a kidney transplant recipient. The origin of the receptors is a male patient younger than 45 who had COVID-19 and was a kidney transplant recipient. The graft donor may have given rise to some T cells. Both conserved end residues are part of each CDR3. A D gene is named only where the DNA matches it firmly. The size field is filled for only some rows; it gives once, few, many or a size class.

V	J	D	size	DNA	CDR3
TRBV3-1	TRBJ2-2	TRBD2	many	TGTGCCAGCAGTCTTAAGATTAGGACTAGCGGGAAAAAAACCGGGGAGCTGTTTTTT	CASSLKIRTSGKKTGELFF
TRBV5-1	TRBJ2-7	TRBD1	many	TGCGCCAGCAGCTATGACAGGGACGAGCAGTACTTC	CASSYDRDEQYF
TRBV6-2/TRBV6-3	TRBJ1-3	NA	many	TGTGCCAGCAGTTCCGGGACTAATGACGATGGAAACACCATATATTTT	CASSSGTNDDGNTIYF
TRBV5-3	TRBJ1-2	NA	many	TGTGCCAGATTTGAACAAGTGGTGAGAAAGACCTATGGCTACACCTTC	CARFEQVVRKTYGYTF
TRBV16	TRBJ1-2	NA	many	TGTGCCAGCAGCGAACTGCAGGTCGTTAGAAAGACCTATGGCTACACCTTC	CASSELQVVRKTYGYTF
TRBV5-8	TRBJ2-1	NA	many	TGTGCCAGCAGCCTTTACAATGAGCAGTTCTTC	CASSLYNEQFF
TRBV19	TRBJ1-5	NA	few	TGTGCCAGCAGGACAAGCGAGTTCTCCAATCAGCCCCAGCATTTT	CASRTSEFSNQPQHF
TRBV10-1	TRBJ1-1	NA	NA	TGCGCCAGCAGCCCGGGAGTGAGCACTGAAGCTTTCTTT	CASSPGVSTEAFF
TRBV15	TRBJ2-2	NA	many	TGTGCCACCAGCAGAGAGGCCGGGGGTGGCGGGGAGCTGTTTTTT	CATSREAGGGGELFF
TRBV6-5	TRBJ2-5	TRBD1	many	TGTGCCAGCAGCCGGAACAGGGGAGTAGGGCAAGAGACCCAGTACTTC	CASSRNRGVGQETQYF
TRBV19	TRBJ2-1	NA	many	TGTGCCAGTAGCCCGCTCCGGAGCTCCTACAATGAGCAGTTCTTC	CASSPLRSSYNEQFF
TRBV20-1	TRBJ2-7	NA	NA	TGCGGTGCTGACGGGGGTAGGTCCTACGAGCAGTACTTC	CGADGGRSYEQYF
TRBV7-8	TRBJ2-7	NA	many	TGTGCCAGCAGCACCGAAGAGGGGCCCAGCTCCTACGAGCAGTACTTC	CASSTEEGPSSYEQYF